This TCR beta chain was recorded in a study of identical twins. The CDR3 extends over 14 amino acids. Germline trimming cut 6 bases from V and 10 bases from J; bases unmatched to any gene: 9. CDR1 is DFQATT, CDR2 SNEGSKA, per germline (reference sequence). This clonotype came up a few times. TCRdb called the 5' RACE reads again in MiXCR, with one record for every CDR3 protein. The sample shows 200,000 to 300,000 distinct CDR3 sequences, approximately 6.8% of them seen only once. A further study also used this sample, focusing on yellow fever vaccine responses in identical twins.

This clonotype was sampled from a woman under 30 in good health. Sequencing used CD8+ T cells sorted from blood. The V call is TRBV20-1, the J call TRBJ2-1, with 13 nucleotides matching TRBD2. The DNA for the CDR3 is TGCAGTGCGGCCGGACTAGCGGGAGTCGGGGAGCAGTTCTTC. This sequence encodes CSAAGLAGVGEQFF.